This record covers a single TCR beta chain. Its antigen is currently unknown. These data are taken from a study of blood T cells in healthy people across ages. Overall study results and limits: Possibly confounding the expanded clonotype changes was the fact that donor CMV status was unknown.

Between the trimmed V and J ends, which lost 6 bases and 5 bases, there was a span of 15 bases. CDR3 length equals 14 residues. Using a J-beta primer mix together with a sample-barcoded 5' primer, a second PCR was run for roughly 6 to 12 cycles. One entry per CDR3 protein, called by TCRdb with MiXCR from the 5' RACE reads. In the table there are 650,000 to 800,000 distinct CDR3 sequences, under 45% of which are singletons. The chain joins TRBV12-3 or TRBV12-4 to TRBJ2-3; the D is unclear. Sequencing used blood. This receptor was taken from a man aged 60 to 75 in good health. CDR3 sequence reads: CASSPRRFRDTQYF. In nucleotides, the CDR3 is TGTGCCAGCAGCCCCCGCCGCTTCAGAGATACGCAGTATTTT.